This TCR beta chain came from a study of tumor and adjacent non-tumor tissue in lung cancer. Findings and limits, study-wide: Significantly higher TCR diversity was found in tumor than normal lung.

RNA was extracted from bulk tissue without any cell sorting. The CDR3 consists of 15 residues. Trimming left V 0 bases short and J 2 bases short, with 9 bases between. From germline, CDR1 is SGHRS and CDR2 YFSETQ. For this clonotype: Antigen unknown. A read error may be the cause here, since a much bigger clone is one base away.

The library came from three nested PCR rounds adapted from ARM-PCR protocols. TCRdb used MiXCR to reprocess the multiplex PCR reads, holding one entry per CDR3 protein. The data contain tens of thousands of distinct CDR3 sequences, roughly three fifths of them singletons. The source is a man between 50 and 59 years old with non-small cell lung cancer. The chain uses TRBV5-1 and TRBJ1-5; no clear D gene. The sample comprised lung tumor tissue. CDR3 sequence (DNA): TGCGCCAGCAGCTTGGACCCGAGGGGCAATCAGCCCCAGCATTTT. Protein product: CASSLDPRGNQPQHF.